This T cell receptor (beta chain) was sequenced in a study of cytomegalovirus exposure and HLA in healthy donors. Assay used: immunoSEQ multiplex PCR; TCRdb lists only in-frame clones, some missing. The table lists around 110,000 clones, approximately 90% of them singletons. The CDR3 has 14 residues. Germline CDR1 reads LNHDA; CDR2 reads SQIVND (reference sequence). V lost 7 bases and J lost 1; bases outside the gene matches: 2. This clonotype originated in a young woman in good health and CMV-seropositive. The chain employs TRBV19 and TRBJ2-1; 9 bases fit TRBD1. Source material: PBMCs. The CDR3 loop is CASNGQGSYNEQFF. CDR3 bases: TGTGCCAGTAACGGACAGGGGTCCTACAATGAGCAGTTCTTC.